Below, 32 T cell receptor beta chains from the same sample are listed, as sequenced in a study of cytomegalovirus exposure and HLA in healthy donors. Assay used: immunoSEQ multiplex PCR; TCRdb lists only in-frame clones, some missing. The data show about 90,000 clones, approximately 84% seen once. The specimen sequenced was PBMCs. These TCRs come from a woman aged 18-35 years in good health and CMV-seropositive.

The chain uses TRBV19 and TRBJ1-1, with D possibly being TRBD1 (6 bases). Germline-derived CDR1 and CDR2 are LNHDA and SQIVND (reference sequence). The CDR3 runs 14 residues. V was shortened by 0 bases and J by 10 bases, with 15 bases between the two germline ends. CDR3 DNA: TGTGCCAGTAGTATAGAGAGGGGGGGCGGCGGAGCTTTCTTT. This sequence encodes CASSIERGGGGAFF.

The chain is built from TRBV2 and TRBJ1-5, with D perhaps matching TRBD1 (6 bases). Per germline, CDR1 SNHLY and CDR2 FYNNEI. The CDR3 spans 15 residues. V was shortened by 6 bases and J by 3 bases, with 15 bases between the two germline ends. The CDR3 reads CASRESDRNNQPQHF. The CDR3 bases are TGTGCCAGCAGGGAGAGCGACAGGAACAATCAGCCCCAGCATTTT.

This clone showed up many times. The rearrangement links TRBV4-2 to TRBJ2-2, with TRBD1 matching 11 bases. Germline values: CDR1 LGHNA, CDR2 YNFKEQ. This CDR3 comprises 15 residues. Trimming removed 2 bases from V and 6 bases from J; junction bases left unmatched: 2. The CDR3 DNA is TGTGCCAGCAGCCAACCGGGACAGGGGGCCGGGGAGCTGTTTTTT. Translating gives CASSQPGQGAGELFF.

The V and J genes are TRBV30 and TRBJ2-5; TRBD1 might be the D (6 bases). Germline assignment: CDR1 GTSNPN and CDR2 SVGIG (reference sequence). Deletions cut 0 bases from V and 4 bases from J, with 15 bases between. The CDR3 sequence is 15 residues long. The chain's CDR3 is CAWSVIVGAPETQYF. The CDR3 DNA is TGTGCCTGGAGTGTAATTGTGGGGGCCCCAGAGACCCAGTACTTC.

In DNA form, the CDR3 reads TGCGCCAGCAGCTTAGACAGTACCGGCTACAATGAGCAGTTCTTC. Its protein product is CASSLDSTGYNEQFF. The chain links TRBV5-1 to TRBJ2-1; D is possibly TRBD1 (5 bases). The CDR3 spans 15 residues. CDR1 SGHRS and CDR2 YFSETQ come from the germline V gene. Trimming stripped 2 bases from V and 3 bases from J, with 12 bases between.

The chain combines TRBV16 with TRBJ1-1; no clear D. V lost 5 bases, J lost 2 bases, and 15 bases lay in between. The CDR3 runs 15 residues. Germline V gene lookup returns CDR1 KGHSY and CDR2 FQNENV. The CDR3 spells CASSTTSTRNTEAFF. The CDR3 nucleotides are TGTGCCAGCAGCACAACCTCGACAAGAAACACTGAAGCTTTCTTT.

The chain uses TRBV30 and TRBJ2-7; D unclear. The germline V gene encodes CDR1 GTSNPN and CDR2 SVGIG (reference sequence). CDR3 length: 13 amino acids. Trimming cost V 0 bases and J 1 base, with 7 bases left between them. The CDR3 loop reads CAWSVGFSYEQYF. The DNA of the CDR3 is TGTGCCTGGAGTGTGGGCTTTTCCTACGAGCAGTACTTC.

The V gene is TRBV30, the J gene TRBJ2-2, with a possible D match to TRBD1 (5 bases). V was clipped by 8 bases and J by 4 bases, with 17 bases between them. CDR1 is GTSNPN and CDR2 is SVGIG in the germline V gene (reference sequence). This CDR3 is built from 14 residues. The CDR3: CARARGRGTGELFF. The CDR3 nucleotides are TGTGCCCGGGCAAGGGGTCGAGGCACCGGGGAGCTGTTTTTT.

The chain recombines TRBV19 with TRBJ1-6, with D tentatively TRBD1 (6 bases). This CDR3 has 17 amino acids. In germline, CDR1 is LNHDA, CDR2 SQIVND (reference sequence). V was cut by 3 bases and J by 6 bases, with 18 bases left in between. CDR3 sequence (DNA): TGTGCCAGTAGTATCCCCGGACGCTTAGGGGGTAATTCACCCCTCCACTTT. It encodes CASSIPGRLGGNSPLHF.

J is TRBJ2-1 and V is TRBV10-3; 7 bases match TRBD2. This CDR3 is 15 amino acids long. Germline CDR1 is ENHRY and CDR2 is SYGVKD. The trim removed 2 bases at V and 0 bases at J, leaving 1 base unmatched. The CDR3 reads CAISEGGGSYNEQFF. The CDR3 region has the DNA TGTGCCATCAGTGAGGGGGGGGGCTCCTACAATGAGCAGTTCTTC.

This clone turned up a few times. The chain uses TRBV7-9 and TRBJ1-1, with D unresolved. V was cut by 0 bases and J by 5 bases, with 7 bases left in between. Germline CDR1 and CDR2: SEHNR and FQNEAQ (reference sequence). This CDR3 has 13 amino acids. In DNA, the CDR3 is TGTGCCAGCAGCTTAGCGTGGGAGACTGAAGCTTTCTTT. Amino acids: CASSLAWETEAFF.

The chain joins TRBV6-4 to TRBJ2-3; 11 nucleotides agree with TRBD2. Per germline, CDR1 MRHNA and CDR2 SNTAGT. This CDR3 comprises 15 residues. After removal of 5 bases from V and 4 bases from J, the junction contained 5 bases not matched to a gene. CDR3 sequence (DNA): TGTGCCAGCAGTCCCGGGACTAGCGGTGCAGATACGCAGTATTTT. Its protein is CASSPGTSGADTQYF.

This chain connects TRBV28 to TRBJ2-3, with TRBD2 identical over 9 bases. CDR1 and CDR2 from the germline V gene are MDHEN and SYDVKM. The length of the CDR3 is 15 residues. J was trimmed by 2 bases and V by 6 bases; bases with no gene match: 6. The DNA for the CDR3 is TGTGCCAGCAGAGGAGCGGGGGGAAACACAGATACGCAGTATTTT. This gives the protein CASRGAGGNTDTQYF.

V is TRBV27 and J is TRBJ2-1, with D possibly being TRBD1 (5 bases). Germline values: CDR1 MNHEY, CDR2 SMNVEV (reference sequence). Trimming pared 3 bases from V and 9 bases from J, leaving 18 bases between. The CDR3 sequence is 15 residues long. For the CDR3, the DNA is TGTGCCAGCAGTTTGTACAGGCCTACACGGGCTGAGCAGTTCTTC. This codes for CASSLYRPTRAEQFF.

The V gene is TRBV7-2, the J gene TRBJ2-1; D perhaps matches TRBD1 (5 bases). There are 12 residues in the CDR3. Trimming pared 5 bases from V and 10 bases from J, leaving 12 bases between. From germline, CDR1 is SGHTA and CDR2 FQGNSA. The CDR3 nucleotides are TGTGCCAGCAGCCGACAGCCCTTAGAGCAGTTCTTC. Translating it yields CASSRQPLEQFF.

This clone has just a few counts. The chain uses TRBV27 and TRBJ1-4, with 8 bases aligning to TRBD1. The CDR3 is made up of 15 amino acids. With 3 bases clipped from V and 4 bases from J, the junction kept 4 bases outside the gene matches. Germline V gene sequence: CDR1 MNHEY, CDR2 SMNVEV (reference sequence). Here the CDR3 DNA reads TGTGCCAGCAGTTTTCGACAGGGGAGTAATGAAAAACTGTTTTTT. Translating gives CASSFRQGSNEKLFF.

V is TRBV30 and J is TRBJ1-1; TRBD1 matches 7 bases. V gave up 4 bases and J gave up 1 base; unmatched junction bases: 3. The CDR3 runs 13 residues. CDR1 is GTSNPN and CDR2 is SVGIG in the germline V gene (reference sequence). The CDR3 bases are TGTGCCTGGACAGGACAGGAGAACACTGAAGCTTTCTTT. Its protein is CAWTGQENTEAFF.

The chain joins TRBV4-1 to TRBJ2-7; D is possibly TRBD1 (5 bases). Germline CDR1 and CDR2: MGHRA and YSYEKL. Trimming removed 1 base at V and 0 bases at J, with 7 bases between. The CDR3 has 14 amino acids. The chain's CDR3 is CASSQGQSSYEQYF. Here the CDR3 DNA reads TGCGCCAGCAGCCAAGGACAGAGCTCCTACGAGCAGTACTTC.

V and J are TRBV27 and TRBJ1-2, with 10 bases fitting TRBD1. The V segment lost 8 bases and the J segment 8 bases; nucleotides outside the gene matches: 11. The germline CDR1 and CDR2 sequences are MNHEY and SMNVEV (reference sequence). CDR3 length: 14 residues. The CDR3 nucleotides are TGTGCCAGCTGCCTTACCGGGACAGGGGTGGGCTACACCTTC. It translates to CASCLTGTGVGYTF.

CDR3 loop: CASSGTSGGAFQGEQFF. CDR3 DNA: TGCGCCAGCAGCGGGACTAGCGGGGGGGCCTTCCAAGGTGAGCAGTTCTTC. The chain couples TRBV5-1 to TRBJ2-1, with 16 bases fitting TRBD2. J lost 9 bases, V lost 4 bases, and 10 bases had no gene match. The CDR3 loop spans 17 amino acids. CDR1 SGHRS and CDR2 YFSETQ come from the germline V gene.

This sequence joins TRBV10-2 and TRBJ1-1, with D perhaps matching TRBD1 (6 bases). CDR3 length equals 14 residues. Germline loops: CDR1 WSHSY, CDR2 SAAADI. Trimming cost V 3 bases and J 4 bases, with 12 bases left between them. CDR3 nucleotides: TGCGCCAGCAGTGAAGGGGGGAGGGGCACTGAAGCTTTCTTT. Translating gives CASSEGGRGTEAFF.

The chain uses TRBV10-3 and TRBJ1-2; D is perhaps TRBD1 (6 bases). Germline V gene data show CDR1 as ENHRY and CDR2 as SYGVKD. This CDR3 is 16 amino acids long. V was trimmed by 1 base and J by 1 base, leaving 13 bases between them. The CDR3 region is CAISEWAGEVNYGYTF. Here the CDR3 DNA reads TGTGCCATCAGTGAGTGGGCAGGGGAAGTTAACTATGGCTACACCTTC.

This rearrangement joins TRBV5-1 to TRBJ2-5; 8 bases map to TRBD1. This CDR3 contains 15 residues. The junction had 5 bases not matched to a gene; V was cut back by 4 bases and J by 0 bases. Per germline, CDR1 SGHRS and CDR2 YFSETQ. DNA for the CDR3: TGCGCCAGCAGCCCGTGGGGACAGGACCAAGAGACCCAGTACTTC. Translation gives CASSPWGQDQETQYF. Combining the CDR3 with reference TRBV5-1 and TRBJ2-5 gives the whole variable domain KAGVTQTPRYLIKTRGQQVTLSCSPISGHRSVSWYQQTPGQGLQFLFEYFSETQRNKGNFPGRFSGRQFSNSRSEMNVSTLELGDSALYLCASSPWGQDQETQYFGPGTRLLVL.

The genes are TRBV5-1 and TRBJ1-1, with no clear D. The CDR3 contains 15 residues. Trimming pared 1 base from V and 3 bases from J, leaving 13 bases between. Germline V gene data show CDR1 as SGHRS and CDR2 as YFSETQ. The CDR3 protein is CASSLWESKDTEAFF. In DNA, the CDR3 is TGCGCCAGCAGCTTGTGGGAGTCAAAAGACACTGAAGCTTTCTTT.

The chain uses TRBV30 and TRBJ1-3, with TRBD1 identical over 8 bases. Germline lookup yields CDR1 GTSNPN and CDR2 SVGIG (reference sequence). The CDR3 runs 16 residues. V shed 5 bases, J shed 0 bases, and the junction held 9 bases outside the gene matches. CDR3 loop: CAWDPWTGPSGNTIYF. The DNA for the CDR3 is TGTGCCTGGGATCCCTGGACAGGGCCCTCTGGAAACACCATATATTTT.

The genes are TRBV5-5 and TRBJ1-4, with D possibly TRBD1 on 5 matching bases. CDR1 is SGHKS, CDR2 YYEKEE, per germline (reference sequence). The CDR3 spans 14 residues. The V end lost 5 bases, the J end lost 8 bases, and 16 bases lay between the germline ends. In nucleotides, the CDR3 is TGTGCCAGCAGACAGGAGCCCTTCAGGGAAAAACTGTTTTTT. Its protein is CASRQEPFREKLFF. Combining the CDR3 with reference TRBV5-5 and TRBJ1-4 gives the whole variable domain DAGVTQSPTHLIKTRGQQVTLRCSPISGHKSVSWYQQVLGQGPQFIFQYYEKEERGRGNFPDRFSARQFPNYSSELNVNALLLGDSALYLCASRQEPFREKLFFGSGTQLSVL.

V and J are TRBV18 and TRBJ1-3; D is unclear. Germline CDR1 KGHSH, CDR2 LQKENI. The V and J ends lost 3 bases and 8 bases respectively, with 17 bases between them. There are 15 residues in the CDR3. CDR3 bases: TGTGCCAGCTCACCCACGGGAGTAGCTGGGGACACCATATATTTT. This translates into CASSPTGVAGDTIYF.

The chain employs TRBV4-2 and TRBJ2-7, with 10 bases lining up with TRBD1. The germline gives CDR1 LGHNA, CDR2 YNFKEQ. V lost 3 bases to trimming and J lost 3 bases; unmatched junction nucleotides: 5. The length of the CDR3 is 15 residues. The CDR3 region has the DNA TGTGCCAGCAGCCAGGCACGGACAGGGGGCTACGAGCAGTACTTC. Its translation is CASSQARTGGYEQYF.

This clone appeared once. CDR3 sequence reads: CASSPGQGVETQYF. For the CDR3, the DNA is TGTGCCAGCAGCCCGGGACAGGGGGTAGAGACCCAGTACTTC. The gene calls are TRBV27 and TRBJ2-5; 11 bases match TRBD1. This CDR3 spans 14 amino acids. In germline, CDR1 is MNHEY, CDR2 SMNVEV (reference sequence). Trimming took 6 bases from V and 4 from J; bases not matched to a gene: 4.

This chain uses TRBV5-6 with TRBJ1-4; no firm D call. Trimming cost V 1 base and J 3 bases, with 10 bases left between them. Germline V gene data show CDR1 as SGHDT and CDR2 as YYEEEE. The CDR3 extends over 15 amino acids. This CDR3 is CASSLPSSPNEKLFF. In DNA form, the CDR3 reads TGTGCCAGCAGCTTGCCCAGTTCCCCTAATGAAAAACTGTTTTTT.

The chain recombines TRBV28 with TRBJ2-3, with 7 bases that match TRBD1. The CDR3 has 16 amino acids. Germline lookup yields CDR1 MDHEN and CDR2 SYDVKM. V lost 5 bases and J lost 3; bases outside the gene matches: 11. Here the CDR3 DNA reads TGTGCCAGCAGTAGACCACAGGGGTCCCTTACAGATACGCAGTATTTT. Its translation: CASSRPQGSLTDTQYF.

The chain carries TRBV5-1 and TRBJ2-3; TRBD2 agrees at 7 bases. The germline V gene encodes CDR1 SGHRS and CDR2 YFSETQ. The CDR3 is made up of 14 amino acids. V lost 0 bases and J lost 4; bases outside the gene matches: 2. The CDR3 nucleotides read TGCGCCAGCAGCTTGGCGGGGAGGGCAGATACGCAGTATTTT. It yields the protein CASSLAGRADTQYF.